Shown below are 3 T cell receptor beta chains from a single sample sequenced in a study of blood T cell repertoires in COVID-19. TCRdb's copy holds only in-frame clones and misses some; the assay was immunoSEQ multiplex PCR. Among about 260,000 clones listed, 85% to 95% were seen once. Input material: PBMCs or T cells enriched from blood (not recorded which). Receptors were obtained from a man aged 40-50 years who had been exposed to COVID-19.

The rearrangement uses TRBV11-2 and TRBJ1-1, with D perhaps matching TRBD1 (5 bases). Germline-derived CDR1 and CDR2 are SGHAT and FQNNGV. CDR3 length: 14 residues. Trimming took off 5 bases at V and 1 base at J, with 11 bases between the two ends. CDR3 sequence: CASSPRVGNTEAFF. For the CDR3, the DNA is TGTGCCAGCAGCCCCAGGGTGGGGAACACTGAAGCTTTCTTT.

V gene TRBV5-4 combines with J gene TRBJ2-5, with 9 bases aligning to TRBD2. The CDR3 length is 15 residues. Trimming removed 3 bases from V and 2 bases from J; junction bases left unmatched: 5. Germline V lookup: CDR1 SGHNT, CDR2 YYREEE (reference sequence). The CDR3 region is CASSSLAGFQETQYF. Here the CDR3 DNA reads TGTGCCAGCAGCTCGCTAGCGGGGTTTCAAGAGACCCAGTACTTC.

The gene calls are TRBV14 and TRBJ1-1, with 7 nucleotides matching TRBD1. The V gene's germline CDR1 is SGHDN and CDR2 FVKESK. The CDR3 contains 14 residues. The V segment lost 1 base and the J segment 7 bases; nucleotides outside the gene matches: 6. The CDR3 sequence: CASSQAGGLIEAFF. DNA for the CDR3: TGTGCCAGCAGCCAAGCAGGGGGGTTAATTGAAGCTTTCTTT.